The 27 T cell receptor beta chains below were found in one sample sequenced in a study of radiotherapy plus CTLA-4 blockade in lung cancer. Sequenced by immunoSEQ multiplex PCR; TCRdb stores in-frame clones only, minus some. The table has tens of thousands of clones, roughly 70% seen once. This sample comprised peripheral blood, obtained from a patient treated with radiotherapy plus ipilimumab. Every receptor here comes from a human donor with non-small cell lung cancer that progressed on radiotherapy plus ipilimumab.

The chain has TRBV7-3 and TRBJ2-3, with a tentative D call TRBD1 (6 bases). Germline values: CDR1 SGHTA, CDR2 FQGTGA. The V and J ends lost 1 base and 4 bases respectively, with 15 bases between them. The CDR3 length is 16 residues. The CDR3 DNA sequence: TGTGCCAGCAGCTTAAACGGTGCAGGGGTCGCAGATACGCAGTATTTT. Protein: CASSLNGAGVADTQYF.

This clone has more than one count but fewer than ten. The rearrangement uses TRBV10-1 and TRBJ2-7; the D is unclear. Germline V gives CDR1 WNHNN, CDR2 SYGVQD (reference sequence). V lost 3 bases and J lost 2, with 17 bases in between. This CDR3 has 16 amino acids. CDR3 residues: CASSDFHGPEAYEQYF. CDR3 DNA: TGCGCCAGCAGTGACTTCCACGGTCCAGAGGCCTACGAGCAGTACTTC.

The genes are TRBV18 and TRBJ2-2; TRBD1 is a possible D gene (6 bases). The germline gives CDR1 KGHSH, CDR2 LQKENI. The CDR3 extends over 14 amino acids. Trimming took off 3 bases at V and 3 bases at J, with 8 bases between the two ends. In DNA, the CDR3 is TGTGCCAGCTCACCCAACAGGGACACCGGGGAGCTGTTTTTT. Its translation: CASSPNRDTGELFF.

The gene calls are TRBV5-4 and TRBJ2-5, with D uncertain. The CDR3 runs 16 residues. Germline CDR1 is SGHNT and CDR2 is YYREEE (reference sequence). V was trimmed by 1 base and J by 1 base, leaving 14 bases between them. The CDR3 DNA reads as TGTGCCAGCAGCTTGAGGGCAGGTGGCGGCCAAGAGACCCAGTACTTC. This translates into CASSLRAGGGQETQYF.

V gene TRBV5-3 combines with J gene TRBJ2-1; 11 bases are a match to TRBD2. TRBV5-3 is recorded as an ORF, its role being uncertain. After removal of 2 bases from V and 8 bases from J, the junction contained 9 bases not matched to a gene. This CDR3 comprises 16 residues. CDR3 in DNA: TGTGCCAGAAGCTTTAGAGTAGATAGCGGGGGGGATGAGCAGTTCTTC. Translating it yields CARSFRVDSGGDEQFF.

This rearrangement joins TRBV11-3 to TRBJ1-1; D unclear. V lost 0 bases and J 4 bases, leaving 6 bases between the germline ends. This CDR3 has 13 amino acids. From germline, CDR1 is SGHNT and CDR2 YENEEA. Here the CDR3 DNA reads TGTGCCAGCAGCTTAGATATCGGCACTGAAGCTTTCTTT. This translates into CASSLDIGTEAFF.

J is TRBJ2-7 and V is TRBV2; D call uncertain. Germline V lookup: CDR1 SNHLY, CDR2 FYNNEI. CDR3 length: 11 amino acids. Trimming shortened V by 10 bases and J by 5 bases, and 12 bases separated the two germline ends. Here the CDR3 DNA reads TGTGCCACCACAGAGTGGAACGAGCAGTACTTC. Translation gives CATTEWNEQYF.

V usage is TRBV5-4 and J usage is TRBJ2-3, with 9 bases aligning to TRBD2. The germline gives CDR1 SGHNT, CDR2 YYREEE (reference sequence). V shed 4 bases and J 6 bases; nucleotides not matched to a gene: 12. This CDR3 has 16 residues. CDR3 amino acids: CASSPQAGGLYDTQYF. CDR3 DNA: TGTGCCAGCAGCCCGCAAGCGGGGGGACTCTATGATACGCAGTATTTT.

This clone was detected ten times or more. The V call is TRBV4-1, the J call TRBJ1-1, with D unclear. The CDR3 is made up of 18 amino acids. V lost 0 bases to trimming and J lost 1 base, with 18 bases between them. Germline values: CDR1 MGHRA, CDR2 YSYEKL. CDR3 DNA: TGCGCCAGCAGCCAAGATCAACGAGACCAACTACCGAACACTGAAGCTTTCTTT. It codes for CASSQDQRDQLPNTEAFF.

The chain recombines TRBV5-1 with TRBJ1-1; 9 bases are a match to TRBD1. Germline V CDR1 and CDR2: SGHRS, YFSETQ. V shed 2 bases and J 2 bases; nucleotides not matched to a gene: 7. The CDR3 is 16 residues long. CDR3 sequence: CASSFRTGALNTEAFF. The CDR3 DNA reads as TGCGCCAGCAGCTTTAGGACAGGGGCCCTTAACACTGAAGCTTTCTTT.

The chain links TRBV7-9 to TRBJ2-1, with D possibly TRBD1 on 6 matching bases. This CDR3 has 15 amino acids. Germline CDR1 is SEHNR and CDR2 is FQNEAQ (reference sequence). With 1 base removed from V and 5 bases from J, the gap between germline ends came to 12 bases. CDR3 loop: CASSLVAQGNNEQFF. CDR3 in DNA: TGTGCCAGCAGCTTAGTAGCGCAGGGGAACAATGAGCAGTTCTTC.

The rearrangement links TRBV28 to TRBJ2-3, with TRBD2 matching over 7 bases. The CDR3 totals 17 residues. Germline loops: CDR1 MDHEN, CDR2 SYDVKM. V lost 4 bases, J lost 2 bases, and 12 bases stayed unmatched. CDR3 protein: CASSSVLAAIVTDTQYF. The CDR3 nucleotides are TGTGCCAGCAGTTCCGTTCTAGCGGCGATAGTCACAGATACGCAGTATTTT. The full variable domain, in which reference TRBV28 and TRBJ2-3 provide the parts outside the CDR3, is DVKVTQSSRYLVKRTGEKVFLECVQDMDHENMFWYRQDPGLGLRLIYFSYDVKMKEKGDIPEGYSVSREKKERFSLILESASTNQTSMYLCASSSVLAAIVTDTQYFGPGTRLTVL.

The chain links TRBV9 to TRBJ2-7; maybe TRBD2 (7 bases). Germline lookup yields CDR1 SGDLS and CDR2 YYNGEE. V was pared by 4 bases and J by 2 bases, with 16 bases between. The CDR3 is 15 amino acids. CDR3 nucleotide sequence: TGTGCCAGCAGCCCCGGTCCGGGGGGCACCTACGAGCAGTACTTC. Its translation is CASSPGPGGTYEQYF.

The chain has TRBV18 and TRBJ1-1; possibly TRBD1 for D (6 bases). Germline values: CDR1 KGHSH, CDR2 LQKENI. Between the trimmed V and J ends, which lost 2 bases and 5 bases, there was a span of 18 bases. This CDR3 spans 16 amino acids. The CDR3, as DNA: TGTGCCAGCTCACCAAATGTTCCGGGGGCAGGGACTGAAGCTTTCTTT. Translating it yields CASSPNVPGAGTEAFF.

The chain carries TRBV6-5 and TRBJ2-7; D call uncertain. The germline V gene has CDR1 MNHEY and CDR2 SVGAGI. V lost 5 bases and J 0 bases, leaving 8 bases between the germline ends. The CDR3 loop spans 13 amino acids. The CDR3 here is CASSQVFSYEQYF. The CDR3 DNA sequence: TGTGCCAGCAGTCAGGTTTTCTCCTACGAGCAGTACTTC.

V and J are TRBV27 and TRBJ2-3, with a tentative D call TRBD2 (6 bases). V dropped 6 bases and J dropped 3 bases, with 22 bases sitting between them. There are 17 residues in the CDR3. Germline V gene sequence: CDR1 MNHEY, CDR2 SMNVEV (reference sequence). The CDR3 nucleotides read TGTGCCAGCAGCCGTGTCGGGGGAACAGTACTAACAGATACGCAGTATTTT. Its translation is CASSRVGGTVLTDTQYF.

This chain joins TRBV27 and TRBJ2-1; D unclear. This CDR3 has 12 residues. V was pared by 4 bases and J by 8 bases, with 9 bases between. The germline V gene encodes CDR1 MNHEY and CDR2 SMNVEV (reference sequence). The CDR3 loop reads CASSSSIHEQFF. The CDR3 coding sequence is TGTGCCAGCAGTTCCTCCATCCATGAGCAGTTCTTC.

The chain recombines TRBV11-2 with TRBJ2-1; TRBD2 aligns across 8 bases. This CDR3 is 16 amino acids long. Germline assignment: CDR1 SGHAT and CDR2 FQNNGV. Trimming cost V 5 bases and J 6 bases; bases outside gene matches: 12. CDR3 sequence: CASSGQGLAGSNEQFF. In DNA form, the CDR3 reads TGTGCCAGCAGCGGGCAAGGGCTAGCGGGCTCCAATGAGCAGTTCTTC.

This clone occurred once. The chain is built from TRBV28 and TRBJ2-5, with D perhaps TRBD1 (6 bases). Germline V gives CDR1 MDHEN, CDR2 SYDVKM. Trimming shortened V by 6 bases and J by 3 bases, and 17 bases separated the two germline ends. This CDR3 is 15 amino acids long. The CDR3 DNA sequence: TGTGCCAGCAGGCCCCAGGGGTTTGGTGAAGAGACCCAGTACTTC. Protein sequence: CASRPQGFGEETQYF.

The chain joins TRBV19 to TRBJ1-2; D not certain. The length of the CDR3 is 15 residues. Germline V CDR1 and CDR2: LNHDA, SQIVND (reference sequence). The V gene lost 1 base and the J gene lost 1 base, with 10 bases spanning the gap. The CDR3 nucleotides are TGTGCCAGTAGTATAGTTTCGGGGATTAACTATGGCTACACCTTC. It specifies CASSIVSGINYGYTF. Together with reference TRBV19 and TRBJ1-2, the CDR3 gives the full variable domain: DGGITQSPKYLFRKEGQNVTLSCEQNLNHDAMYWYRQDPGQGLRLIYYSQIVNDFQKGDIAEGYSVSREKKESFPLTVTSAQKNPTAFYLCASSIVSGINYGYTFGSGTRLTVV.

The rearrangement uses TRBV15 and TRBJ2-6; unclear D gene. Trimming shortened V by 2 bases and J by 0 bases, and 5 bases separated the two germline ends. The CDR3 runs to 15 residues. Germline assignment: CDR1 LNHNV and CDR2 YYDKDF (reference sequence). The CDR3 loop reads CATSRFSSGANVLTF. In DNA form, the CDR3 reads TGTGCCACCAGCAGATTTAGCTCTGGGGCCAACGTCCTGACTTTC.

This sequence joins TRBV6-6 and TRBJ2-5; D is ambiguous. The J call may be in error: the DNA end matches TRBJ2-7 better. The CDR3 loop spans 14 amino acids. Germline CDR1 is MNHNY and CDR2 is SVGAGI (reference sequence). Written as DNA, the CDR3 is TGTGCCAGCACGAAGGGCACCTCCTCCTACGAGCAGTACTTC. This encodes CASTKGTSSYEQYF.

This clone appeared a few times. CDR3 DNA: TGTGCCAGCAGCTTCACAGGTGGCGAGCAGTACTTC. This sequence encodes CASSFTGGEQYF. The chain uses TRBV7-9 and TRBJ2-7, with a possible D match to TRBD1 (5 bases). Germline V lookup: CDR1 SEHNR, CDR2 FQNEAQ (reference sequence). The CDR3 sequence is 12 residues long. Trimming took 3 bases from V and 6 from J, leaving 9 bases between them.

This rearrangement joins TRBV20-1 to TRBJ2-3; D uncertain. CDR1 is DFQATT, CDR2 SNEGSKA, per germline (reference sequence). Trimming stripped 3 bases from V and 2 bases from J, with 3 bases between. The CDR3 totals 11 residues. The CDR3 region is CSASPTDTQYF. CDR3 sequence (DNA): TGCAGTGCTAGTCCCACAGATACGCAGTATTTT.

The chain carries TRBV7-6 and TRBJ1-5; 9 positions match TRBD1. This CDR3 comprises 17 residues. J was trimmed by 3 bases and V by 4 bases; bases with no gene match: 10. Germline loops: CDR1 SGHVS, CDR2 FNYEAQ. The CDR3 DNA sequence: TGTGCCAGCAGCTCGCCGGACAGGGGACGAATCAATCAGCCCCAGCATTTT. This codes for CASSSPDRGRINQPQHF. Variable domain in full (rest from reference TRBV7-6 and TRBJ1-5): GAGVSQSPRYKVTKRGQDVALRCDPISGHVSLYWYRQALGQGPEFLTYFNYEAQQDKSGLPNDRFSAERPEGSISTLTIQRTEQRDSAMYRCASSSPDRGRINQPQHFGDGTRLSIL.

This sequence joins TRBV7-2 and TRBJ2-2; D uncertain. The CDR3 extends over 14 amino acids. The V and J ends lost 2 bases and 4 bases respectively, with 8 bases between them. Germline V CDR1 and CDR2: SGHTA, FQGNSA. In nucleotides, the CDR3 is TGTGCCAGCAGCTTACTAGGATCCACCGGGGAGCTGTTTTTT. Residues: CASSLLGSTGELFF. The whole variable domain, remainder taken from reference TRBV7-2 and TRBJ2-2, is GAGVSQSPSNKVTEKGKDVELRCDPISGHTALYWYRQSLGQGLEFLIYFQGNSAPDKSGLPSDRFSAERTGGSVSTLTIQRTQQEDSAVYLCASSLLGSTGELFFGEGSRLTVL.

V gene TRBV6-5 combines with J gene TRBJ1-1; D remains ambiguous. The V end was cut by 0 bases, the J end by 3 bases, with 5 bases between. The CDR3 covers 13 residues. Germline lookup yields CDR1 MNHEY and CDR2 SVGAGI. CDR3 region: CASSYSRHTEAFF. In DNA, the CDR3 is TGTGCCAGCAGTTACTCGCGGCACACTGAAGCTTTCTTT.